This is a list of T cell receptor beta chains from one sample in a study of blood T cell repertoires in COVID-19. The repertoire was sequenced with immunoSEQ multiplex PCR; TCRdb's copy has only in-frame clones and lacks some. The table lists roughly 200,000 clones, 70% to 90% of them singletons. The sequencing sample was made of PBMCs or T cells enriched from blood (not recorded which). The receptors derive from a man aged 25-45 years who had recovered from COVID-19. Both conserved end residues are part of each CDR3. The D gene is left open where the match is weak. Part of the rows lack a size; the others show once, few, many or a class for expanded clones.

DNA: TGTGCCAGCAGCTCTCGAGTGACAGGGAGCTCCTACGAGCAGTACTTC
CDR3: CASSSRVTGSSYEQYF
V: TRBV13
J: TRBJ2-7
D: TRBD1
size: -

DNA: TGCGCCAGCAGCCAAGCCCCGGACAGGGGGCCTTCACCCCTCCACTTT
CDR3: CASSQAPDRGPSPLHF
V: TRBV4-3
J: TRBJ1-6
D: TRBD1
size: -

DNA: TGTGCCAGCAGCTCGGACAAGAGCTCCTACAATGAGCAGTTCTTC
CDR3: CASSSDKSSYNEQFF
V: TRBV7-9
J: TRBJ2-1
D: -
size: -

DNA: TGTGCCAGCAGTTACTATGGGACTAGCGGGGGGGAGCAGTTCTTC
CDR3: CASSYYGTSGGEQFF
V: TRBV6-2/TRBV6-3
J: TRBJ2-1
D: TRBD2
size: -

DNA: TGTGCCAGCAGCCGCCAGGGATTCAACACTGAAGCTTTCTTT
CDR3: CASSRQGFNTEAFF
V: TRBV14
J: TRBJ1-1
D: -
size: -

DNA: TGTGCCAGCAGCGACCCTAGCTCTGGAAACACCATATATTTT
CDR3: CASSDPSSGNTIYF
V: TRBV9
J: TRBJ1-3
D: -
size: once

DNA: TGTGCCAGCAGCTTCACGGATACCGGGACTAGCGGGGGGCTGTACGAGCAGTACTTC
CDR3: CASSFTDTGTSGGLYEQYF
V: TRBV7-8
J: TRBJ2-7
D: TRBD2
size: -

DNA: TGTGCCAGCAGACCAACCGGACAGGGATTAAATGGCTACACCTTC
CDR3: CASRPTGQGLNGYTF
V: TRBV28
J: TRBJ1-2
D: TRBD1
size: once

DNA: TGTGCCAGCAGTGAATTGGACAGGGTTACAGATACGCAGTATTTT
CDR3: CASSELDRVTDTQYF
V: TRBV2
J: TRBJ2-3
D: TRBD1
size: -

DNA: TGCGCCAGCAGCCAGCGGGACGGTAACTATGGCTACACCTTC
CDR3: CASSQRDGNYGYTF
V: TRBV4-1
J: TRBJ1-2
D: -
size: -

DNA: TGCGCCAGCAGACCGATCAGGGGCGCCCACAATGAGCAGTTCTTC
CDR3: CASRPIRGAHNEQFF
V: TRBV5-1
J: TRBJ2-1
D: -
size: -

DNA: TGTGCCAGTAGGGACCGGGACAGGGGATGGAACACTGAAGCTTTCTTT
CDR3: CASRDRDRGWNTEAFF
V: TRBV19
J: TRBJ1-1
D: TRBD1
size: -

DNA: TGCGCCAGCAGCCATCCGACAGGGACTGGAAACACCATATATTTT
CDR3: CASSHPTGTGNTIYF
V: TRBV4-1
J: TRBJ1-3
D: TRBD1
size: -

DNA: TGTGCCACCACGGGACAGGCCGACGGAAGAGAGGGCTACACCTTC
CDR3: CATTGQADGREGYTF
V: TRBV10-3
J: TRBJ1-2
D: TRBD1
size: -

DNA: TGTGCCAGCGCAACCGACAGGGGATTCTACGAGCAGTACTTC
CDR3: CASATDRGFYEQYF
V: TRBV7-2
J: TRBJ2-7
D: TRBD1
size: -

DNA: TGTGCCAGCAGCTTAAACAGGGGGAGCAATCAGCCCCAGCATTTT
CDR3: CASSLNRGSNQPQHF
V: TRBV11-2
J: TRBJ1-5
D: TRBD1
size: -

DNA: TGTGCCAGTAGTCCACAGGGTATGGCTAATGAAAAACTGTTTTTT
CDR3: CASSPQGMANEKLFF
V: TRBV19
J: TRBJ1-4
D: -
size: -

DNA: TGTGCCAGCAGCGAGGGGGCAACTAATGAAAAACTGTTTTTT
CDR3: CASSEGATNEKLFF
V: TRBV2
J: TRBJ1-4
D: -
size: once

DNA: TGTGCCAGCAGCCCGAGGGTGAACACTGAAGCTTTCTTT
CDR3: CASSPRVNTEAFF
V: TRBV27
J: TRBJ1-1
D: -
size: -

DNA: TGTGCCAGCAGTCTCCGTCGGCAGGGCCACGAGCAGTACTTC
CDR3: CASSLRRQGHEQYF
V: TRBV27
J: TRBJ2-7
D: -
size: -

DNA: TGTGCCAGCTCACCTGGACTAGCGGGTCGATCCTACAATGAGCAGTTCTTC
CDR3: CASSPGLAGRSYNEQFF
V: TRBV18
J: TRBJ2-1
D: TRBD2
size: -

DNA: TGTGCCAGCAGATCGACAGGGTTTGCCGGGGAGCTGTTTTTT
CDR3: CASRSTGFAGELFF
V: TRBV28
J: TRBJ2-2
D: TRBD1
size: -

DNA: TGTGCTAGCAGCCCGGGACAGGGGGCCTACGAGCAGTACTTC
CDR3: CASSPGQGAYEQYF
V: TRBV7-7
J: TRBJ2-7
D: TRBD1
size: -

DNA: TGTGCCAGCAGTTACTCGGGGAGCTCCTACGAGCAGTACTTC
CDR3: CASSYSGSSYEQYF
V: TRBV6-5
J: TRBJ2-7
D: -
size: few

DNA: TGTGCCAGCAGTCCCGACAGGGACTATGGCTACACCTTC
CDR3: CASSPDRDYGYTF
V: TRBV11-1
J: TRBJ1-2
D: TRBD1
size: once

DNA: TGTGCCAGCAGTTACGCTCTAGGAGACAGGGTTAGCAATCAGCCCCAGCATTTT
CDR3: CASSYALGDRVSNQPQHF
V: TRBV6-2/TRBV6-3
J: TRBJ1-5
D: TRBD1
size: -

DNA: TGTGCCTGGAGCGGGGGGACGGCTATAGCCAAAAACATTCAGTACTTC
CDR3: CAWSGGTAIAKNIQYF
V: TRBV30
J: TRBJ2-4
D: TRBD2
size: -

DNA: TGTGCCAGCAGCCCAGGGCTAGCGGGAGCCGTAGATACGCAGTATTTT
CDR3: CASSPGLAGAVDTQYF
V: TRBV11-3
J: TRBJ2-3
D: TRBD2
size: -

DNA: TGTGCCTGGAGTGTACCAGGGTTTGGCTACACCTTC
CDR3: CAWSVPGFGYTF
V: TRBV30
J: TRBJ1-2
D: -
size: -

DNA: TGTGCCAGCAGCGTAGGCGAGAGGGGGCAATATGGCTACACCTTC
CDR3: CASSVGERGQYGYTF
V: TRBV9
J: TRBJ1-2
D: TRBD1
size: -

DNA: TGCGCCAGCAGCCATGGTACAGGGTTTGGTACTGAAGCTTTCTTT
CDR3: CASSHGTGFGTEAFF
V: TRBV5-1
J: TRBJ1-1
D: -
size: once

DNA: TGTGCCAGCAGTAGACTAGGGACAGCCTACGAGCAGTACTTC
CDR3: CASSRLGTAYEQYF
V: TRBV6-5
J: TRBJ2-7
D: -
size: -

DNA: TGTGCCAGCAGTTCAGACAGGGATATTACAGATACGCAGTATTTT
CDR3: CASSSDRDITDTQYF
V: TRBV28
J: TRBJ2-3
D: TRBD1
size: -

DNA: TGTGCCAGCAGCGGCCCAGATTCCTACGAGCAGTACTTC
CDR3: CASSGPDSYEQYF
V: TRBV13
J: TRBJ2-7
D: -
size: -

DNA: TGTGCCAGCAGCCAACACAGGGAGGGTCAGCCCCAGCATTTT
CDR3: CASSQHREGQPQHF
V: TRBV3-1/TRBV3-2
J: TRBJ1-5
D: -
size: -

DNA: TGTGCCAGCAGCGTAGCCACAGTGGGGAACACCGGGGAGCTGTTTTTT
CDR3: CASSVATVGNTGELFF
V: TRBV9
J: TRBJ2-2
D: -
size: -

DNA: TGTGCCAGCAGCGCAACAGGGTTGAGTGAAAAACTGTTTTTT
CDR3: CASSATGLSEKLFF
V: TRBV9
J: TRBJ1-4
D: -
size: -

DNA: TGTGCCAGCAGCCACCTCAGACAGGTGCCCACCGGGGAGCTGTTTTTT
CDR3: CASSHLRQVPTGELFF
V: TRBV7-8
J: TRBJ2-2
D: -
size: -

DNA: TGTGCCAGTAGTCCCAGGACAGTGACACTGAACACTGAAGCTTTCTTT
CDR3: CASSPRTVTLNTEAFF
V: TRBV19
J: TRBJ1-1
D: -
size: -

DNA: TGTGCCAGCAGTTTAGGGCTGTATGGCTACACCTTC
CDR3: CASSLGLYGYTF
V: TRBV12-3/TRBV12-4
J: TRBJ1-2
D: -
size: -

DNA: TGTGCCAGCAGCTCAGTTGGGACTAGCACCAATGAGCAGTTCTTC
CDR3: CASSSVGTSTNEQFF
V: TRBV28
J: TRBJ2-1
D: TRBD2
size: once